Presented here are 28 T cell receptor beta chains from one specimen sequenced in a study of vaccination and CD4 T cells after COVID-19. Sample treatment: approximately nine-day PBMC culture with coronavirus spike peptide pools or control peptides (ViraFEST assay). Their specific antigens are unknown. With the Oncomine TCR Beta short-read assay, DNA from cultured CD4+ T cells was sequenced. TCRdb reprocessed the PCR reads with MiXCR, giving one entry per CDR3 protein. The repertoire holds more than 9,000 distinct CDR3 sequences, about three fifths seen once, with around 8% in the top ten. Source material: CD4+ T cells from blood, cultured in vitro. The receptors were sampled from a human donor who had recovered from COVID-19.

This clonotype is labeled as medium-sized. The J gene is TRBJ2-3, the V gene TRBV18, with 7 bases identical to TRBD1. CDR3 length: 14 residues. V was pared by 4 bases and J by 2 bases, with 3 bases of the junction left unmatched. From germline, CDR1 is KGHSH and CDR2 LQKENI. CDR3 sequence: CASSRTGATDTQYF. The CDR3 nucleotides are TGTGCCAGCTCACGAACAGGGGCCACAGATACGCAGTATTTT.

This clonotype was recorded a few times. The genes are TRBV6-5 and TRBJ1-2, with 7 bases aligning to TRBD1. The CDR3 has 15 amino acids. Germline V gene sequence: CDR1 MNHEY, CDR2 SVGAGI. Trimming took 2 bases from V and 8 from J; bases not matched to a gene: 11. CDR3 coding DNA: TGTGCCAGCAGTTACAGGGGGCGGCTCTCGGGGGGCTACACCTTC. Encoded protein: CASSYRGRLSGGYTF.

The J gene is TRBJ2-1, the V gene TRBV20-1; 7 nucleotides match TRBD2. CDR1 DFQATT and CDR2 SNEGSKA come from the germline V gene (reference sequence). Trimming cost V 2 bases and J 4 bases; bases outside gene matches: 8. The CDR3 loop spans 15 amino acids. CDR3 amino acids: CSARRAGVWYNEQFF. The CDR3 nucleotides are TGCAGTGCTAGAAGGGCGGGAGTTTGGTACAATGAGCAGTTCTTC.

The chain is built from TRBV6-1 and TRBJ1-5; no firm D call. The CDR3 spans 14 residues. Germline V CDR1 and CDR2: MNHNS, SASEGT. Trimming stripped 8 bases from V and 5 bases from J, with 16 bases between. CDR3 sequence reads: CASGGRLGDQPQHF. Here the CDR3 DNA reads TGTGCCAGCGGAGGGCGACTTGGAGATCAGCCCCAGCATTTT.

This chain uses TRBV6-5 with TRBJ2-3; D gene uncertain. Germline CDR1 is MNHEY and CDR2 is SVGAGI. Trimming took 3 bases from V and 3 from J, leaving 13 bases between them. The CDR3 has 15 amino acids. In DNA, the CDR3 is TGTGCCAGCAGTTATAGTGTGGCAGCGACAGATACGCAGTATTTT. Translating gives CASSYSVAATDTQYF.

J is TRBJ2-7 and V is TRBV7-9, with TRBD2 matching over 9 bases. Germline V gene lookup returns CDR1 SEHNR and CDR2 FQNEAQ (reference sequence). Trimming removed 6 bases from V and 6 bases from J; junction bases left unmatched: 15. The CDR3 spans 16 residues. The CDR3 sequence is CASSRASGTTRVEQYF. The DNA of the CDR3 is TGTGCCAGCAGTCGGGCTAGCGGGACAACACGGGTCGAGCAGTACTTC. The full variable domain, rest sourced from reference TRBV7-9 and TRBJ2-7, is DTGVSQNPRHKITKRGQNVTFRCDPISEHNRLYWYRQTLGQGPEFLTYFQNEAQLEKSRLLSDRFSAERPKGSFSTLEIQRTEQGDSAMYLCASSRASGTTRVEQYFGPGTRLTVT.

The V call is TRBV27, the J call TRBJ2-3; TRBD2 agrees at 7 bases. Trimming cost V 8 bases and J 5 bases; bases outside gene matches: 10. The germline gives CDR1 MNHEY, CDR2 SMNVEV (reference sequence). CDR3 size: 14 residues. CDR3 in DNA: TGTGCCAGCTCTAAGCGGGATACACAAGATACGCAGTATTTT. The encoded protein is CASSKRDTQDTQYF.

This clonotype was seen more than once but under ten times. The rearrangement links TRBV15 to TRBJ1-3, with TRBD1 identical over 8 bases. V dropped 6 bases and J dropped 5; count of bases not matched to a gene: 9. Per germline, CDR1 LNHNV and CDR2 YYDKDF (reference sequence). The CDR3 covers 15 residues. CDR3 in amino acids: CATRGGQGTRNTIYF. CDR3 in DNA: TGTGCCACCAGAGGTGGACAGGGTACAAGAAACACCATATATTTT.

The chain is built from TRBV28 and TRBJ2-2, with D perhaps matching TRBD1 (6 bases). Trimming stripped 4 bases from V and 6 bases from J, with 21 bases between. The CDR3 is 17 residues long. Germline assignment: CDR1 MDHEN and CDR2 SYDVKM. The CDR3 is CASSSTRQARGPGELFF. In DNA form, the CDR3 reads TGTGCCAGCAGTTCGACCCGACAGGCACGGGGACCCGGGGAGCTGTTTTTT.

The chain employs TRBV7-9 and TRBJ2-5; 10 nucleotides agree with TRBD1. This CDR3 has 15 residues. V lost 5 bases, J lost 5 bases, and 8 bases stayed unmatched. Germline V gives CDR1 SEHNR, CDR2 FQNEAQ (reference sequence). The chain's CDR3 is CASSPGTGDGETQYF. The CDR3 DNA sequence: TGTGCCAGCAGCCCAGGGACAGGGGATGGGGAGACCCAGTACTTC.

This rearrangement joins TRBV30 to TRBJ1-6, with D possibly TRBD1 on 5 matching bases. CDR3 length: 13 residues. Germline-derived CDR1 and CDR2 are GTSNPN and SVGIG (reference sequence). Trimming shortened V by 0 bases and J by 10 bases, and 10 bases separated the two germline ends. The CDR3 spells CAWSVQEGSPLHF. CDR3 sequence (DNA): TGTGCCTGGAGTGTACAAGAGGGGTCACCCCTCCACTTT.

The genes are TRBV28 and TRBJ2-3; D may be TRBD1 (6 bases). Germline CDR1 reads MDHEN; CDR2 reads SYDVKM. The CDR3 runs 15 residues. V lost 5 bases, J lost 0 bases, and 12 bases lay in between. CDR3 DNA: TGTGCCAGCAGTCCGACAGGATCTAGCACAGATACGCAGTATTTT. This gives the protein CASSPTGSSTDTQYF.

This chain links TRBV6-1 with TRBJ2-1; 7 bases match TRBD2. After removal of 6 bases from V and 2 bases from J, the junction contained 7 bases not matched to a gene. This CDR3 is 15 amino acids long. Germline CDR1 is MNHNS and CDR2 is SASEGT. CDR3: CASRDLGGAYNEQFF. CDR3 DNA: TGTGCCAGCAGAGATTTGGGAGGGGCCTACAATGAGCAGTTCTTC.

This chain uses TRBV20-1 with TRBJ2-2; 14 positions match TRBD2. J lost 6 bases, V lost 2 bases, and 2 bases had no gene match. Per the germline V gene, CDR1 is DFQATT and CDR2 is SNEGSKA (reference sequence). CDR3 length: 15 amino acids. The CDR3 DNA is TGCAGTGCTAGACCGGGACTAGCGGGAGCCGGGGAGCTGTTTTTT. Protein sequence: CSARPGLAGAGELFF.

V usage is TRBV28 and J usage is TRBJ1-1; TRBD1 agrees at 8 bases. Germline values: CDR1 MDHEN, CDR2 SYDVKM. This CDR3 contains 15 residues. Unmatched junction bases numbered 12, after V lost 5 bases and J lost 7 bases. Here the CDR3 DNA reads TGTGCCAGCAGTGCCCCTAGGCAGGGGGCCTTTGAAGCTTTCTTT. Its translation is CASSAPRQGAFEAFF.

This clonotype appeared a few times. The J gene is TRBJ1-6, the V gene TRBV20-1; a weak D match, TRBD1 (6 bases). Germline lookup yields CDR1 DFQATT and CDR2 SNEGSKA (reference sequence). This CDR3 has 15 residues. The V and J ends lost 1 base and 6 bases respectively, with 13 bases between them. DNA for the CDR3: TGCAGTGCTAGAGGGGGGGCGGGGGCTAATTCACCCCTCCACTTT. Translation gives CSARGGAGANSPLHF.

The V and J genes are TRBV12-3 or TRBV12-4 and TRBJ1-5, with no clear D. This CDR3 has 13 amino acids. Trimming shortened V by 6 bases and J by 0 bases, and 6 bases separated the two germline ends. In DNA, the CDR3 is TGTGCCAGCAGCCGAAATAGCAATCAGCCCCAGCATTTT. It codes for CASSRNSNQPQHF.

V is TRBV6-1 and J is TRBJ2-1, with no clear D. TRBJ2-7 explains the end of the DNA better; the J call may be wrong. The germline V gene has CDR1 MNHNS and CDR2 SASEGT. This CDR3 is built from 14 residues. DNA of the CDR3: TGTGCCAGTTCGGACCCAACAGATCCCAATGAGCAGTACTTC. It specifies CASSDPTDPNEQYF.

This sequence joins TRBV5-6 and TRBJ2-3; no clear D gene. Trimming pared 4 bases from V and 6 bases from J, leaving 27 bases between. This CDR3 has 18 residues. The germline V gene has CDR1 SGHDT and CDR2 YYEEEE. CDR3 bases: TGTGCCAGCAGCCCGAACCCCACATGGACCAGGATACTCGATACGCAGTATTTT. It specifies CASSPNPTWTRILDTQYF.

This clonotype has only a few counts. The gene calls are TRBV11-3 and TRBJ2-3; tentative D call: TRBD2 (5 bases). V was trimmed by 5 bases and J by 1 base, leaving 10 bases between them. The CDR3 loop spans 14 amino acids. Germline V gene data show CDR1 as SGHNT and CDR2 as YENEEA. The CDR3 DNA follows: TGTGCCAGCAGCGTGGCGAGGGGCACAGATACGCAGTATTTT. Amino acid sequence: CASSVARGTDTQYF.

This chain uses TRBV6-1 with TRBJ1-6; TRBD1 matches at 9 bases. CDR1 and CDR2 from the germline V gene are MNHNS and SASEGT. V trimming: 3 bases; J trimming: 9 bases; junction bases outside the gene matches: 3. This CDR3 is 14 amino acids long. The CDR3 region is CASSEGQGTSPLHF. CDR3 DNA: TGTGCCAGCAGTGAGGGACAGGGAACTTCACCCCTCCACTTT.

The chain uses TRBV6-2 or TRBV6-3 and TRBJ2-2; TRBD1 matches at 7 bases. This CDR3 has 16 amino acids. Germline CDR1 MNHEY, CDR2 SVGEGT. Trimming removed 5 bases from V and 3 bases from J; junction bases left unmatched: 9. The CDR3 DNA reads TGTGCCAGCAGTCACTATCCGGGACAGTACACCGGGGAGCTGTTTTTT. Translated, it gives CASSHYPGQYTGELFF.

V is TRBV6-2 or TRBV6-3 and J is TRBJ1-1, with TRBD1 as a possible D gene (5 bases). Germline V gene lookup returns CDR1 MNHEY and CDR2 SVGEGT. V was clipped by 5 bases and J by 3 bases, with 16 bases between them. The CDR3 is made up of 15 amino acids. CDR3 DNA sequence: TGTGCCAGCAGTGCAGGGTTTCGGCCGGACACTGAAGCTTTCTTT. Translation gives CASSAGFRPDTEAFF.

The chain uses TRBV20-1 and TRBJ2-7, with 10 positions matching TRBD1. CDR1 and CDR2 (germline): DFQATT, SNEGSKA (reference sequence). CDR3 length equals 17 residues. The junction had 18 bases not matched to a gene; V was cut back by 6 bases and J by 4 bases. This CDR3 is CSAKGTGARSGSYEQYF. CDR3 coding DNA: TGCAGTGCGAAAGGGACAGGGGCTCGAAGCGGGAGTTACGAGCAGTACTTC.

The chain employs TRBV15 and TRBJ2-7; D gene uncertain. Trimming cost V 5 bases and J 2 bases, with 4 bases left between them. Germline V gene sequence: CDR1 LNHNV, CDR2 YYDKDF (reference sequence). There are 11 residues in the CDR3. CDR3 protein: CATSGTYEQYF. In DNA, the CDR3 is TGTGCCACCAGCGGAACCTACGAGCAGTACTTC. Full variable domain (remainder filled in from reference TRBV15 and TRBJ2-7): DAMVIQNPRYQVTQFGKPVTLSCSQTLNHNVMYWYQQKSSQAPKLLFHYYDKDFNNEADTPDNFQSRRPNTSFCFLDIRSPGLGDTAMYLCATSGTYEQYFGPGTRLTVT.

The chain recombines TRBV7-3 with TRBJ2-2; possibly TRBD2 for D (6 bases). The V and J ends lost 5 bases and 1 base respectively, with 14 bases between them. Looked up from germline, CDR1 is SGHTA and CDR2 is FQGTGA. The CDR3 is made up of 16 amino acids. CDR3 DNA sequence: TGTGCCAGCAGCCTATTTTCTAGCGAGAACACCGGGGAGCTGTTTTTT. Its protein is CASSLFSSENTGELFF.

This CDR3 is CASSPKPASGSRNEQFF. For the CDR3, the DNA is TGTGCCAGCAGCCCGAAGCCGGCTAGCGGGAGTAGAAATGAGCAGTTCTTC. The chain combines TRBV14 with TRBJ2-1; the match to TRBD2 covers 10 bases. With V trimmed by 4 bases and J by 7 bases, 13 bases remained unmatched. Germline CDR1 is SGHDN and CDR2 is FVKESK. This CDR3 comprises 17 residues.

The V and J genes are TRBV28 and TRBJ2-1, with 13 bases lining up with TRBD2. This CDR3 is 16 amino acids long. V lost 8 bases and J lost 7; bases outside the gene matches: 11. Germline CDR1 is MDHEN and CDR2 is SYDVKM. The CDR3 spells CASGTTGTSGKNEQFF. The CDR3 coding sequence is TGTGCCAGCGGGACGACCGGGACTAGCGGGAAGAATGAGCAGTTCTTC.